This TCR beta chain was documented in a study of T cell repertoires in cytomegalovirus infection. Study observations and caveats: Of the TCR beta families, the public ones yielded a cumulative frequency that identified carriers of CMV plus the relevant HLA.

This clonotype occurred many times. Its specificity is unknown. This CDR3 has 14 amino acids. Germline CDR1 reads MNHNS; CDR2 reads SASEGT. Deletions cut 7 bases from V and 3 bases from J, with 12 bases between. TCRdb redid the calling of the reads with MiXCR, one entry per CDR3 protein. The data show just over 450,000 distinct CDR3 sequences, about 39% seen once. This sequence was found in a human donor in good health (CMV status not recorded). Some clones in this sample may be carry-over from other donors' samples. Sample: cultured PBMCs, taken from culture after CMV antigen stimulation. V and J are TRBV6-1 and TRBJ2-2; a weak D match, TRBD2 (6 bases). CDR3 sequence: CASTRRDYTGELFF. CDR3 DNA sequence: TGTGCCAGCACAAGGAGGGACTACACCGGGGAGCTGTTTTTT.